The 30 T cell receptor beta chains below all came from one sample that was sequenced in a study of T cell responses to AZD1222 COVID-19 vaccine. The method was immunoSEQ multiplex PCR; TCRdb's version includes in-frame clones alone and lacks a portion of them. The table records about 110,000 clones, roughly 87% of them present only once. The sequenced sample was peripheral blood, obtained 28 days after the second AZD1222 dose. All receptors derive from an adult who received the AZD1222 COVID-19 vaccine.

This clone was seen once. V gene TRBV11-2 combines with J gene TRBJ2-2; 8 nucleotides match TRBD2. The germline gives CDR1 SGHAT, CDR2 FQNNGV. The CDR3 spans 16 residues. J was trimmed by 7 bases and V by 5 bases; bases with no gene match: 12. The CDR3 DNA follows: TGTGCCAGCAGCGCGGCGGGGGGCTATGGAGGCGGGGAGCTGTTTTTT. It specifies CASSAAGGYGGGELFF.

This clone was counted a single time. This sequence joins TRBV6-1 and TRBJ2-5, with 11 bases aligning to TRBD1. There are 19 residues in the CDR3. J lost 5 bases, V lost 0 bases, and 14 bases had no gene match. Germline V gene lookup returns CDR1 MNHNS and CDR2 SASEGT. CDR3 protein: CASSEATPIWTGGAETQYF. For the CDR3, the DNA is TGTGCCAGCAGTGAAGCGACTCCTATCTGGACAGGGGGCGCGGAGACCCAGTACTTC.

The gene calls are TRBV6-2 or TRBV6-3 and TRBJ1-5; TRBD1 aligns across 8 bases. This CDR3 is 15 amino acids long. Trimming took 2 bases from V and 4 from J; bases not matched to a gene: 4. CDR1 MNHEY and CDR2 SVGEGT come from the germline V gene. CDR3 region: CASSYRDRPNQPQHF. The CDR3, as DNA: TGTGCCAGCAGTTACCGGGACAGGCCTAATCAGCCCCAGCATTTT.

DNA for the CDR3: TGTGCCACCAAGGGGGGTAGCAACACTGAAGCTTTCTTT. Residues: CATKGGSNTEAFF. The gene calls are TRBV24-1 and TRBJ1-1, with a tentative D call TRBD1 (6 bases). There are 13 residues in the CDR3. In germline, CDR1 is KGHDR, CDR2 SFDVKD. With 8 bases removed from V and 2 bases from J, the gap between germline ends came to 11 bases.

The CDR3 sequence: CASSSTGTAHEQYF. DNA for the CDR3: TGTGCCAGCAGCAGCACCGGGACGGCCCACGAGCAGTACTTC. V and J are TRBV5-4 and TRBJ2-7; D assignment may be TRBD1 or TRBD2 (5 bases each). V lost 4 bases to trimming and J lost 5 bases, with 16 bases between them. CDR3 length equals 14 residues. Germline CDR1 SGHNT, CDR2 YYREEE (reference sequence).

This rearrangement joins TRBV10-3 to TRBJ1-2; 8 bases fit TRBD1. Unmatched junction bases numbered 9, after V lost 0 bases and J lost 3 bases. Looked up from germline, CDR1 is ENHRY and CDR2 is SYGVKD. The CDR3 length is 17 residues. CDR3 protein: CAISESGRGPRYYGYTF. DNA for the CDR3: TGTGCCATCAGTGAGTCGGGCAGGGGGCCCCGGTACTATGGCTACACCTTC.

V and J are TRBV19 and TRBJ1-6; no clear D. The CDR3 runs to 14 residues. The V gene's germline CDR1 is LNHDA and CDR2 SQIVND (reference sequence). V lost 5 bases and J lost 0, with 5 bases in between. The CDR3 DNA sequence: TGTGCCAGTAGTGTGGACTCCTATAATTCACCCCTCCACTTT. Translation: CASSVDSYNSPLHF.

V and J are TRBV24-1 and TRBJ1-2, with D tentatively TRBD1 (6 bases). The germline V gene encodes CDR1 KGHDR and CDR2 SFDVKD. The CDR3 is 13 residues long. Trimming cost V 5 bases and J 7 bases, with 13 bases left between them. CDR3 protein: CATSAGGGGGYTF. The CDR3 DNA sequence: TGTGCCACCAGTGCTGGGGGCGGAGGTGGCTACACCTTC.

The gene calls are TRBV6-1 and TRBJ2-7, with D possibly matching TRBD1 (6 bases). The germline V and J ends were trimmed by 1 base and 4 bases, with 14 bases remaining between them. Germline V gives CDR1 MNHNS, CDR2 SASEGT. CDR3 length: 15 residues. CDR3 residues: CASSEGAGDTYEQYF. CDR3 DNA sequence: TGTGCCAGCAGTGAAGGGGCAGGGGATACTTACGAGCAGTACTTC.

This clone was observed once. V usage is TRBV7-9 and J usage is TRBJ1-4; TRBD1 aligns across 11 bases. Germline trimming cut 2 bases from V and 6 bases from J; bases unmatched to any gene: 2. Germline V gene data show CDR1 as SEHNR and CDR2 as FQNEAQ (reference sequence). This CDR3 has 15 amino acids. CDR3 sequence: CASSLRGQGDEKLFF. The CDR3 region has the DNA TGTGCCAGCAGCTTACGGGGACAGGGGGATGAAAAACTGTTTTTT.

The DNA of the CDR3 is TGCGCCAGCAGCCAAGATTTTCACGGGGGGGCCTTCACCGGGGAGCTGTTTTTT. Translated, it gives CASSQDFHGGAFTGELFF. V usage is TRBV4-3 and J usage is TRBJ2-2, with TRBD2 matching 8 bases. The V gene end was trimmed by 0 bases and the J gene end by 4 bases; junction bases not matched to a gene: 10. CDR3 length equals 18 residues. The germline V gene encodes CDR1 LGHNA and CDR2 YSLEER.

The rearrangement joins TRBV5-5 to TRBJ2-7; possibly TRBD2 for D (5 bases). CDR3 length: 15 residues. Trimming took off 4 bases at V and 7 bases at J, with 21 bases between the two ends. Germline CDR1 and CDR2: SGHKS and YYEKEE (reference sequence). CDR3 nucleotides: TGTGCCAGCAGCCCGACGACGGTTGCAACGGGGGAGCAGTACTTC. Its translation: CASSPTTVATGEQYF.

About this clone itself: This sample includes further DNA sequences coding for the same CDR3. The rearrangement links TRBV3-1 (or the pseudogene TRBV3-2) to TRBJ2-7; 7 bases match TRBD1. CDR3 size: 13 residues. Germline loops: CDR1 LGHDT, CDR2 YNNKEL (reference sequence). V shed 3 bases, J shed 6 bases, and the junction held 5 bases outside the gene matches. The CDR3 DNA follows: TGTGCCAGCAGCCAGAACAGGGGTCCCGAGCAGTACTTC. Translated, it gives CASSQNRGPEQYF.

The rearrangement links TRBV19 to TRBJ1-2, with D tentatively TRBD1 (6 bases). The length of the CDR3 is 18 residues. CDR1 LNHDA and CDR2 SQIVND come from the germline V gene (reference sequence). With 6 bases removed from V and 6 bases from J, the gap between germline ends came to 29 bases. This CDR3 reads CASSVLDRRRSGPDGYTF. CDR3 nucleotide sequence: TGTGCCAGTAGCGTCCTCGACAGGAGGAGGAGTGGGCCCGATGGCTACACCTTC.

The genes are TRBV6-6 and TRBJ1-4, with TRBD1 matching 9 bases. Germline values: CDR1 MNHNY, CDR2 SVGAGI (reference sequence). This CDR3 is built from 17 residues. V lost 5 bases, J lost 3 bases, and 10 bases stayed unmatched. The CDR3 region has the DNA TGTGCCAGCAGTCCCTCGGGACAGGGTTCGGCTAATGAAAAACTGTTTTTT. It translates to CASSPSGQGSANEKLFF.

This clone came up once. This rearrangement joins TRBV6-4 to TRBJ2-1; 9 bases are shared with TRBD2. V gave up 2 bases and J gave up 8 bases; unmatched junction bases: 7. The CDR3 spans 15 residues. Germline V gene sequence: CDR1 MRHNA, CDR2 SNTAGT. The CDR3, as DNA: TGTGCCAGCAGTGACGCTCTAGCGGGGTCGGATGAGCAGTTCTTC. Translation gives CASSDALAGSDEQFF.

The chain has TRBV7-9 and TRBJ2-3; no reliable D call. Germline values: CDR1 SEHNR, CDR2 FQNEAQ (reference sequence). CDR3 length equals 15 residues. V lost 2 bases, J lost 5 bases, and 14 bases lay in between. The CDR3 sequence is CASSLIGPSGDTQYF. The CDR3 nucleotides read TGTGCCAGCAGCTTAATCGGCCCCTCAGGAGATACGCAGTATTTT.

The V call is TRBV3-1 (or the pseudogene TRBV3-2), the J call TRBJ2-5; the match to TRBD2 covers 11 bases. Germline assignment: CDR1 LGHDT and CDR2 YNNKEL (reference sequence). CDR3 length: 17 residues. The ends lost 0 bases at V and 5 bases at J; junction bases unmatched: 8. As DNA, the CDR3 is TGTGCCAGCAGCCAAGATTTCCTAGCGGGGGGCAGGGAGACCCAGTACTTC. It specifies CASSQDFLAGGRETQYF.

The rearrangement joins TRBV5-4 to TRBJ2-5; D not certain. CDR3 size: 15 residues. The germline V gene has CDR1 SGHNT and CDR2 YYREEE (reference sequence). V lost 2 bases, J lost 2 bases, and 13 bases lay in between. Here the CDR3 DNA reads TGTGCCAGCAGCTTTAGGATCGGCAATCAAGAGACCCAGTACTTC. It yields the protein CASSFRIGNQETQYF.

The count of this clone is one. V gene TRBV21-1 combines with J gene TRBJ1-4. TRBV21-1 is a pseudogene locus. The CDR3 runs to 16 residues. Here the CDR3 reads CASSARGGATNEKLFF. CDR3 sequence (DNA): TGTGCCAGCAGCGCCCGGGGGGGGGCAACTAATGAAAAACTGTTTTTT.

The chain has TRBV15 and TRBJ2-6, with 10 bases fitting TRBD1. This CDR3 comprises 18 residues. Germline V gene sequence: CDR1 LNHNV, CDR2 YYDKDF (reference sequence). V was pared by 9 bases and J by 1 base, with 12 bases of the junction left unmatched. Here the CDR3 reads CATQKGRQGASGANVLTF. For the CDR3, the DNA is TGTGCCACTCAGAAAGGGAGACAGGGGGCATCTGGGGCCAACGTCCTGACTTTC.

The chain employs TRBV9 and TRBJ2-2, with 14 bases aligning to TRBD2. The CDR3 is made up of 18 amino acids. Germline V CDR1 and CDR2: SGDLS, YYNGEE. V lost 3 bases, J lost 0 bases, and 4 bases stayed unmatched. CDR3 nucleotide sequence: TGTGCCAGCAGCGAAGGGACTAGCGGGGGATCGAACACCGGGGAGCTGTTTTTT. It codes for CASSEGTSGGSNTGELFF.

This sequence joins TRBV7-9 and TRBJ1-3, with D perhaps TRBD1 (5 bases). Germline V gene data show CDR1 as SEHNR and CDR2 as FQNEAQ (reference sequence). V shed 0 bases and J shed 9 bases, with 18 bases lying between them. CDR3 size: 16 residues. The DNA for the CDR3 is TGTGCCAGCAGCTTAGCGGCCAGGGCCGGCGTGAGCACCATATATTTT. It specifies CASSLAARAGVSTIYF.

V usage is TRBV9 and J usage is TRBJ1-2; D ambiguous. The CDR3 totals 16 residues. Deletions cut 4 bases from V and 2 bases from J, with 18 bases between. Germline CDR1 is SGDLS and CDR2 is YYNGEE. CDR3 sequence: CASSPSPVGINYGYTF. In nucleotides, the CDR3 is TGTGCCAGCAGCCCCAGTCCGGTTGGCATCAACTATGGCTACACCTTC.

The rearrangement uses TRBV19 and TRBJ1-3, with 11 bases that match TRBD1. This CDR3 region has 15 residues. Germline loops: CDR1 LNHDA, CDR2 SQIVND (reference sequence). Germline trimming cut 7 bases from V and 16 bases from J; bases unmatched to any gene: 18. The chain's CDR3 is CASTDVGTGGKGLYF. CDR3 sequence (DNA): TGTGCCAGTACGGACGTCGGGACAGGGGGAAAAGGCCTTTATTTT.

The chain carries TRBV6-1 and TRBJ1-2; D is undetermined. CDR1 and CDR2 from the germline V gene are MNHNS and SASEGT. The CDR3 runs to 15 residues. Deletions cut 2 bases from V and 4 bases from J, with 14 bases between. The CDR3 here is CASSERPTAFYGYTF. The CDR3 nucleotides read TGTGCCAGCAGTGAACGTCCGACGGCCTTCTATGGCTACACCTTC.

This clone was counted a few times. This chain joins TRBV7-2 and TRBJ2-2, with 7 nucleotides matching TRBD1. V lost 7 bases and J lost 0; bases outside the gene matches: 5. CDR3 size: 15 residues. Germline CDR1 reads SGHTA; CDR2 reads FQGNSA. This CDR3 reads CASTPGQPNTGELFF. The CDR3 DNA follows: TGTGCCAGCACACCGGGACAGCCGAACACCGGGGAGCTGTTTTTT.

This sequence joins TRBV5-8 and TRBJ2-2; 8 bases fit TRBD1. The germline V gene has CDR1 SGHTS and CDR2 YDEGEE. This CDR3 is 18 amino acids long. The junction had 13 bases not matched to a gene; V was cut back by 4 bases and J by 2 bases. For the CDR3, the DNA is TGTGCCAGCAGCAACGGACAGGGTCATCCCCGAAACACCGGGGAGCTGTTTTTT. Its translation is CASSNGQGHPRNTGELFF. The variable domain in full, completed from reference TRBV5-8 and TRBJ2-2, reads EAGVTQSPTHLIKTRGQQATLRCSPISGHTSVYWYQQALGLGLQFLLWYDEGEERNRGNFPPRFSGRQFPNYSSELNVNALELEDSALYLCASSNGQGHPRNTGELFFGEGSRLTVL.

This chain uses TRBV5-1 with TRBJ2-3; D uncertain. Germline CDR1 is SGHRS and CDR2 is YFSETQ. The CDR3 has 13 residues. V was cut by 7 bases and J by 2 bases, with 11 bases left in between. The CDR3: CASADGNTDTQYF. DNA for the CDR3: TGCGCCAGCGCCGACGGTAACACAGATACGCAGTATTTT.

Only a few counts were recorded for this clone. The chain carries TRBV5-6 and TRBJ2-5; 9 nucleotides line up with TRBD2. Looked up from germline, CDR1 is SGHDT and CDR2 is YYEEEE. This CDR3 contains 17 residues. V lost 0 bases to trimming and J lost 5 bases; unmatched junction nucleotides: 11. The CDR3 region has the DNA TGTGCCAGCAGCTTGGTAGGGCTAGCGGGGTACGAGGAGACCCAGTACTTC. It codes for CASSLVGLAGYEETQYF.